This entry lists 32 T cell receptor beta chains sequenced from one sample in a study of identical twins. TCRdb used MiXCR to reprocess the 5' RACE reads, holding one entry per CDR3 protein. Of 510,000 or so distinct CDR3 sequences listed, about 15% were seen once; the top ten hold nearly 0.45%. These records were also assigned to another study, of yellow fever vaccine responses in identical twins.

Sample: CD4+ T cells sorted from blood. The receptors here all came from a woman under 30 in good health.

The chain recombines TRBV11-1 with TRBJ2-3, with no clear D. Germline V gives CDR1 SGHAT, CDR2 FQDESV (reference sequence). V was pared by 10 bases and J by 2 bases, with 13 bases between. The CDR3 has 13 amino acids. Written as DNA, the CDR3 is TGTGCCACCACCCGACTTTCCACAGATACGCAGTATTTT. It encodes CATTRLSTDTQYF.

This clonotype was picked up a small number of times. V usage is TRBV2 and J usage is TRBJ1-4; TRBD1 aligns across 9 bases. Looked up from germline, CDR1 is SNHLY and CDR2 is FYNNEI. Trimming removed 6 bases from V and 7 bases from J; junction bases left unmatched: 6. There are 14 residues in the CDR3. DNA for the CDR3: TGTGCCAGCAGATCGGACAGGGGAGGTGAAAAACTGTTTTTT. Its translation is CASRSDRGGEKLFF.

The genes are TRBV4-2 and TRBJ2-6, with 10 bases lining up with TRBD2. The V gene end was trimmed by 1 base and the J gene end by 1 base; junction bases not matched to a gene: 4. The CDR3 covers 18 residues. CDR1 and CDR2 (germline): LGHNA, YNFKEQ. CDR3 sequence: CASSQVASGGSGANVLTF. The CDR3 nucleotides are TGTGCCAGCAGCCAAGTGGCTAGCGGGGGATCTGGGGCCAACGTCCTGACTTTC.

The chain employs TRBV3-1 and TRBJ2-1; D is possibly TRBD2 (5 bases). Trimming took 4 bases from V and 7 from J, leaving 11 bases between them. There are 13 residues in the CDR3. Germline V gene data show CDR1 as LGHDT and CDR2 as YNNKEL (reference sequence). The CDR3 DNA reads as TGTGCCAGCAGCCTCGCGGGCGAAAATGAGCAGTTCTTC. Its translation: CASSLAGENEQFF.

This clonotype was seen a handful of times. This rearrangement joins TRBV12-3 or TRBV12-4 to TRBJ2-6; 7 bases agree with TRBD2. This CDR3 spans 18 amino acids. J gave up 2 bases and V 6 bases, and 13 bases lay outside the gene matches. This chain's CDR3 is CASRGGWRTGPGANVLTF. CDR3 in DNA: TGTGCCAGCAGGGGAGGGTGGAGGACGGGGCCTGGGGCCAACGTCCTGACTTTC.

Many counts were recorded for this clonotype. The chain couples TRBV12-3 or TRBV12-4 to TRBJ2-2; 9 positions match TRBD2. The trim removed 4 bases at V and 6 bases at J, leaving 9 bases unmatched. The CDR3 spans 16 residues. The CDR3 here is CASSSLSRGGPGELFF. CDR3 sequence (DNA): TGTGCCAGCAGTTCCCTTTCGCGGGGGGGCCCCGGGGAGCTGTTTTTT.

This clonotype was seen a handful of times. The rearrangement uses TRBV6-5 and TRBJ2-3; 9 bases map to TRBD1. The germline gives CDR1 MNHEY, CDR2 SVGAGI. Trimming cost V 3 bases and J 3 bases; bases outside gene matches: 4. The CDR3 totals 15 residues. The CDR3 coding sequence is TGTGCCAGCAGTTATATGGGACAGGGAACAGATACGCAGTATTTT. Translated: CASSYMGQGTDTQYF.

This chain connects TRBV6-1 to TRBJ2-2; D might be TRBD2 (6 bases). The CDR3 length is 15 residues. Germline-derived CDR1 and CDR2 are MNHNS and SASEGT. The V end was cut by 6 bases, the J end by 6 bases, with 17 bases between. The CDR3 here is CASSQSSSGAGELFF. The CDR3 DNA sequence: TGTGCCAGCAGCCAATCCTCTTCGGGGGCCGGGGAGCTGTTTTTT.

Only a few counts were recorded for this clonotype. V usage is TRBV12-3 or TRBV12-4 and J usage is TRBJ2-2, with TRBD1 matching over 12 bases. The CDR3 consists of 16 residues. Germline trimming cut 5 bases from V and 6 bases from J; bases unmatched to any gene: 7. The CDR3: CASSPRGQGASGELFF. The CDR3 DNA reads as TGTGCCAGCAGTCCCCGGGGACAGGGGGCCTCCGGGGAGCTGTTTTTT.

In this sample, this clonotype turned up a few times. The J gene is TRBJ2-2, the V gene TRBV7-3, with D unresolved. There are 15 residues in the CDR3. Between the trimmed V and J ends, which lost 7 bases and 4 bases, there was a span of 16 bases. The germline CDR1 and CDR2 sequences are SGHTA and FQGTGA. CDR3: CASTPGYSATGELFF. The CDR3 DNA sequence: TGTGCCAGCACCCCGGGTTATTCGGCCACCGGGGAGCTGTTTTTT.

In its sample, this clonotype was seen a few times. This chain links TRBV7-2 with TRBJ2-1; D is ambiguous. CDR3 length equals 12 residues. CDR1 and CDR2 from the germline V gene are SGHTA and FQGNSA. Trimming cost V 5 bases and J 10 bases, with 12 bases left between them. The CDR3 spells CASSPTLGEQFF. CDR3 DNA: TGTGCCAGCAGCCCGACGTTGGGGGAGCAGTTCTTC.

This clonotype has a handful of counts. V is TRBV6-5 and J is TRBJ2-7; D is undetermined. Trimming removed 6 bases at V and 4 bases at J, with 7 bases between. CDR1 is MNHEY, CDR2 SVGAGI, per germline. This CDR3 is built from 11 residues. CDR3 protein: CASSTQYEQYF. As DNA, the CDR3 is TGTGCCAGCAGCACCCAATACGAGCAGTACTTC.

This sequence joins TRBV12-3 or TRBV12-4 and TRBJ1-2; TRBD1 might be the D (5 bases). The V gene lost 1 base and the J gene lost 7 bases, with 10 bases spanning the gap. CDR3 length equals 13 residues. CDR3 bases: TGTGCCAGCAGTTTAGGGGGGACGGGTGGCTACACCTTC. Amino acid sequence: CASSLGGTGGYTF.

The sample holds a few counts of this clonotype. The CDR3 DNA sequence: TGTGCCAGCAGCTTGGGGATTCTGGGCGCCAACGTCCTGACTTTC. This gives the protein CASSLGILGANVLTF. The chain couples TRBV11-1 to TRBJ2-6; D is unresolved. This CDR3 region has 15 residues. CDR1 SGHAT and CDR2 FQDESV come from the germline V gene (reference sequence). Trimming took off 3 bases at V and 7 bases at J, with 13 bases between the two ends.

This CDR3 reads CASSPAAFTDTQYF. The CDR3 nucleotides are TGTGCCAGCAGCCCCGCGGCTTTCACAGATACGCAGTATTTT. The chain joins TRBV7-9 to TRBJ2-3; D is unresolved. The CDR3 is made up of 14 amino acids. V lost 5 bases and J lost 2, with 11 bases in between. CDR1 and CDR2 (germline): SEHNR, FQNEAQ (reference sequence).

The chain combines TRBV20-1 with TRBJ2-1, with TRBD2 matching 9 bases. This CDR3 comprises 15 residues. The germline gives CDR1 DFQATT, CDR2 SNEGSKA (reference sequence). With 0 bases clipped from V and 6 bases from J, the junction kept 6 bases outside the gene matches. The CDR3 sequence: CSARDGASGINEQFF. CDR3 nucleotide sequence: TGCAGTGCTAGAGATGGGGCTAGCGGGATCAATGAGCAGTTCTTC.

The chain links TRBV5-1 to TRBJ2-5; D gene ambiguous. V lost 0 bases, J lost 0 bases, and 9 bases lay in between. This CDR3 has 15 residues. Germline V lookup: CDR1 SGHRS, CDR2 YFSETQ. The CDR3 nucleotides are TGCGCCAGCAGCTTGGCCTCACAGTACCAAGAGACCCAGTACTTC. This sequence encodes CASSLASQYQETQYF.

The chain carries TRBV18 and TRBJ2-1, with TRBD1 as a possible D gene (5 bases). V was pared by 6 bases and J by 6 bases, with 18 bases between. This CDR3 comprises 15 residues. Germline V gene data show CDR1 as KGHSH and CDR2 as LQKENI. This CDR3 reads CASSPQGQLFNEQFF. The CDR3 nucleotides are TGTGCCAGCTCCCCTCAGGGCCAGCTATTCAATGAGCAGTTCTTC.

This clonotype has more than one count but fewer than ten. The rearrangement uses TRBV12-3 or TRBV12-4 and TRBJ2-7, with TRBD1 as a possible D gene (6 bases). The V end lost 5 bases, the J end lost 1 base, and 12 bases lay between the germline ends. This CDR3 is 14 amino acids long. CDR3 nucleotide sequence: TGTGCCAGCAGTCAGGGGTCTATTTCCTACGAGCAGTACGTC. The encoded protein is CASSQGSISYEQYV.

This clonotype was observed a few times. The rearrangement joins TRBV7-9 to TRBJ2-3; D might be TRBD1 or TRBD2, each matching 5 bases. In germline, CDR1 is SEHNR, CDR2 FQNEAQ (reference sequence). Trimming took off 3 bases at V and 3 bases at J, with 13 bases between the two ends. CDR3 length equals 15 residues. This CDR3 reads CASSFHGGTTDTQYF. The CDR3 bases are TGTGCCAGCAGCTTTCATGGGGGAACTACAGATACGCAGTATTTT.

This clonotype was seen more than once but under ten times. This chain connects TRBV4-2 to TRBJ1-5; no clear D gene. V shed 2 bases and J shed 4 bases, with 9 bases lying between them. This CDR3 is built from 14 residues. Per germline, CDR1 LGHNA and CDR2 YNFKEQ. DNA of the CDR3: TGTGCCAGCAGCCAAATTGGCGGGAATCAGCCCCAGCATTTT. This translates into CASSQIGGNQPQHF.

DNA of the CDR3: TGTGCCACCAGTGAGTCGGACAGGGGGCGAAATCAGCCCCAGCATTTT. This gives the protein CATSESDRGRNQPQHF. The chain is built from TRBV24-1 and TRBJ1-5; 11 nucleotides align to TRBD1. The ends lost 4 bases at V and 4 bases at J; junction bases unmatched: 5. The CDR3 is made up of 16 amino acids. CDR1 KGHDR and CDR2 SFDVKD come from the germline V gene.

The CDR3 region is CASSLDRGKNQPQHF. In DNA form, the CDR3 reads TGTGCCAGCAGTTTGGACAGGGGGAAAAATCAGCCCCAGCATTTT. The chain carries TRBV28 and TRBJ1-5; 10 nucleotides agree with TRBD1. Germline loops: CDR1 MDHEN, CDR2 SYDVKM. CDR3 length equals 15 residues. Trimming cost V 3 bases and J 4 bases; bases outside gene matches: 3.

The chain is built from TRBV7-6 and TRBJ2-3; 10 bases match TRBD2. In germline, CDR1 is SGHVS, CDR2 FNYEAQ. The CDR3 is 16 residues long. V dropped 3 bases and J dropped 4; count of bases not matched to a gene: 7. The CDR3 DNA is TGTGCCAGCAGCTTCGTAGCGGGAGGTGTCGCAGATACGCAGTATTTT. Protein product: CASSFVAGGVADTQYF.

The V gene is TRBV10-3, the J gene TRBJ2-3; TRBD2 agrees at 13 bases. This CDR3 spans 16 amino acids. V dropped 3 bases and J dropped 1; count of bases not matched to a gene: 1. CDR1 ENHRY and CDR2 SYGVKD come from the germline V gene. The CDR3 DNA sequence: TGTGCCATCAGTGATACTAGCGGGGGGGGCACAGATACGCAGTATTTT. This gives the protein CAISDTSGGGTDTQYF.

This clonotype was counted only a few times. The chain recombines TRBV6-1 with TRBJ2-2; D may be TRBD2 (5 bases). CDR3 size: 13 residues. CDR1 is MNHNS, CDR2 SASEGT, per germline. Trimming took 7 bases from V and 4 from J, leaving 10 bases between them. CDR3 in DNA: TGTGCCAGCACAGTAGCGATCACCGGGGAGCTGTTTTTT. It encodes CASTVAITGELFF.

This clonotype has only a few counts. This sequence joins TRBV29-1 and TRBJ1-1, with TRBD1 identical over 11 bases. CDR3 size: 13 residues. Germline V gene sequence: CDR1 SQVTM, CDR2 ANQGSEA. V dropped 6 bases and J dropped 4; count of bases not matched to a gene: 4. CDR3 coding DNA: TGCAGCGTGATAGGACAGGGGGCCACTGAAGCTTTCTTT. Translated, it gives CSVIGQGATEAFF.

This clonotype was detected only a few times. Here the CDR3 DNA reads TGCGCCAGCAGCAACCGGGACAGCGGGCTGGAGACCCAGTACTTC. It translates to CASSNRDSGLETQYF. The J gene is TRBJ2-5, the V gene TRBV5-1; weak D call: TRBD1 (7 bases). The CDR3 sequence is 15 residues long. Germline V lookup: CDR1 SGHRS, CDR2 YFSETQ. V gave up 4 bases and J gave up 5 bases, with 18 bases separating them.

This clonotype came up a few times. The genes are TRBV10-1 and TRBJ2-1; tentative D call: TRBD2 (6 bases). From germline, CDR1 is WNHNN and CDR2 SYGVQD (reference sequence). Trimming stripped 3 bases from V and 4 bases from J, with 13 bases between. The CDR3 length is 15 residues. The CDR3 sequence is CASSDGGGGYNEQFF. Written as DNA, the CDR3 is TGCGCCAGCAGTGATGGGGGAGGAGGGTACAATGAGCAGTTCTTC.

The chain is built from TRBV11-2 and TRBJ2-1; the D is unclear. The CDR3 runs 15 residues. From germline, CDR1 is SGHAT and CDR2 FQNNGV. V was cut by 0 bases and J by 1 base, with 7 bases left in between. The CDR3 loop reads CASSLDMVSYNEQFF. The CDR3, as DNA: TGTGCCAGCAGCTTAGATATGGTTTCCTACAATGAGCAGTTCTTC. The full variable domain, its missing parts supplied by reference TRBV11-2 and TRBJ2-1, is EAGVAQSPRYKIIEKRQSVAFWCNPISGHATLYWYQQILGQGPKLLIQFQNNGVVDDSQLPKDRFSAERLKGVDSTLKIQPAKLEDSAVYLCASSLDMVSYNEQFFGPGTRLTVL.

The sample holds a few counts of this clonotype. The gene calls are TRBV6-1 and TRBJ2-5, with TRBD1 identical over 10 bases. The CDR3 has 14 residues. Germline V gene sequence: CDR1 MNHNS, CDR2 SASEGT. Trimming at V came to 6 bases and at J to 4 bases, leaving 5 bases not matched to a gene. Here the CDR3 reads CASSHGQGGETQYF. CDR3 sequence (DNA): TGTGCCAGCAGCCACGGACAGGGGGGAGAGACCCAGTACTTC.

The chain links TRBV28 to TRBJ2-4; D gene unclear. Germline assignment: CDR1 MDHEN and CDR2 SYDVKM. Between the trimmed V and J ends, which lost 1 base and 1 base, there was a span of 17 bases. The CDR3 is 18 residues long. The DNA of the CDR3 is TGTGCCAGCAGTTTATATTCAGTCCCGCTTTGGGCCAAAAACATTCAGTACTTC. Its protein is CASSLYSVPLWAKNIQYF.